A selection of T cell receptor beta chains follows, all from one sample in a study of T-cell reconstitution after alpha-beta-depleted transplantation in children. One entry per CDR3 protein, called by TCRdb with MiXCR from the PCR reads. The sample records 200,000 to 250,000 distinct CDR3 sequences, around 10% being singletons. The starting material was PBMCs from the stem cell graft donor, obtained from the stem cell graft. The source is a human donor who donated a stem cell graft to a child with acute lymphoblastic leukemia. Each CDR3 is given without its conserved first and last residue. The D gene is left open where the match is weak. Size is stated for part of the rows, as once, few or many counts, or as a class when the clone is expanded.

d_gene	v_gene	abundance	j_gene	CDR3aa
TRBD2	TRBV14	many	TRBJ2-1	ASSQYSGVGRNEQF
.	TRBV6-2/TRBV6-3	.	TRBJ2-7	ASSLATGNYEQY
.	TRBV7-8	.	TRBJ1-2	ASSTLRTYGYT
.	TRBV5-1	few	TRBJ2-7	ASSSKSRGYEQY
.	TRBV20-1	.	TRBJ2-7	SVTGVGGGYEQY
.	TRBV3-1	.	TRBJ2-7	ASSPYEQY
.	TRBV18	few	TRBJ1-4	ASSPRERGYEKLF
.	TRBV20-1	many	TRBJ2-7	SARPKEMVWAYEQY
TRBD2	TRBV10-2	few	TRBJ2-5	ASTLIPPGLAGGGETQY
.	TRBV10-2	many	TRBJ2-5	ASSETDWNEETQY
.	TRBV6-5	.	TRBJ1-1	ASGVPPQAF
TRBD1	TRBV9	many	TRBJ1-1	ASSLPTGRGEAF
TRBD1	TRBV27	.	TRBJ2-7	ASSLLPRQGTYEQY
.	TRBV11-2	few	TRBJ2-2	ASTLVRGGAGELF
TRBD1	TRBV12-3/TRBV12-4	few	TRBJ1-2	ASINLRTGTYGYT
.	TRBV4-2	few	TRBJ2-2	ASSQADRGGGGELF
.	TRBV7-9	many	TRBJ2-2	ASSLSGSNTGELF
TRBD1	TRBV5-1	.	TRBJ2-7	ASSLEGQGAGEQY
.	TRBV12-5	.	TRBJ1-2	ASAPGGFYGYT
TRBD1	TRBV20-1	.	TRBJ2-3	SVEDRGFRDTQY
.	TRBV7-2	few	TRBJ2-5	ASSPAPQRRETQY
.	TRBV2	once	TRBJ2-7	ASSEFRDKTYEQY
.	TRBV7-6	few	TRBJ2-1	ASSPGADEQF
.	TRBV4-3	few	TRBJ2-7	ASSQDLVGWDEQY
.	TRBV12-3/TRBV12-4	many	TRBJ1-3	ASSLGGQVTGNTIY
.	TRBV5-1	.	TRBJ1-1	ASSRYLPGLMNTEAF
.	TRBV5-4	few	TRBJ2-2	ASRSTANTGELF
.	TRBV11-2	many	TRBJ1-1	ATCTGLDTEAF
TRBD2	TRBV4-1	many	TRBJ2-3	ASYGLAGGTDTQY
TRBD1	TRBV5-1	.	TRBJ1-2	ASSLGGEDGYT
.	TRBV12-3/TRBV12-4	few	TRBJ1-1	ASSLGGPWGTEAF
TRBD1	TRBV2	few	TRBJ1-2	ASGRGTGPYGYT
TRBD1	TRBV5-1	many	TRBJ1-1	ASSLETGGVAEAF
TRBD1	TRBV5-1	many	TRBJ2-3	ASSGGTGADTQY
TRBD2	TRBV20-1	few	TRBJ2-3	SASSGGETDTQY
TRBD1	TRBV27	few	TRBJ1-2	ASSLDRGDSYGYT
.	TRBV12-3/TRBV12-4	.	TRBJ1-3	ASSPDRYSGNTIY
TRBD2	TRBV7-2	.	TRBJ2-5	ASSWEGETQY
.	TRBV6-2/TRBV6-3	.	TRBJ1-2	ASSYSRTVQFGYT
.	TRBV5-1	few	TRBJ1-1	ASSKPTSSVVNTEAF
TRBD1	TRBV5-1	few	TRBJ2-7	ASSWGQGFEQY
TRBD2	TRBV20-1	many	TRBJ2-1	SASHGGATYEQF
TRBD2	TRBV5-4	many	TRBJ2-5	ASSLAGTSGGREKTQY
.	TRBV20-1	many	TRBJ1-2	SAPDSNYGYT
TRBD1	TRBV5-1	many	TRBJ2-2	ASSPYRDRGYGELF
TRBD2	TRBV4-2	.	TRBJ2-2	ASSQVTSGLNTGELF
.	TRBV4-1	few	TRBJ2-7	ASSQDRVADEQY
TRBD2	TRBV20-1	many	TRBJ2-7	SARPAGVSYEQY
.	TRBV29-1	few	TRBJ2-5	SGENRTQETQY
.	TRBV7-8	.	TRBJ2-1	ASSFTANEQF
.	TRBV12-3/TRBV12-4	many	TRBJ1-1	ASSLDQGSTEAF
TRBD1	TRBV11-2	.	TRBJ2-5	ASSLVGQGGRETQY
.	TRBV30	.	TRBJ1-1	AWSAGRGAF
TRBD1	TRBV6-5	.	TRBJ2-3	ASSTPNRGNTDTQY